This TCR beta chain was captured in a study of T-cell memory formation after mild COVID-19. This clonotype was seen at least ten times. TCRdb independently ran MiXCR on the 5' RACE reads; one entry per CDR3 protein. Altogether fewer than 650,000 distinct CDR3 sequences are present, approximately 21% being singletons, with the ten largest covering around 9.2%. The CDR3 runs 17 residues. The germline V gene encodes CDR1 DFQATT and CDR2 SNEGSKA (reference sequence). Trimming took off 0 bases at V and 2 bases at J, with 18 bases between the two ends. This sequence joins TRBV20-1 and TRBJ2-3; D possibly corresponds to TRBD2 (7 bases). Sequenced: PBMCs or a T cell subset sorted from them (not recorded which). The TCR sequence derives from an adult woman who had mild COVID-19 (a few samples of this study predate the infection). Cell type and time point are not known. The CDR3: CSARDRKGGRTTDTQYF. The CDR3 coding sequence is TGCAGTGCTAGAGATCGGAAGGGGGGGCGGACCACAGATACGCAGTATTTT.